The 23 T cell receptor beta chains below all came from one sample that was sequenced in a study of T cell responses to AZD1222 COVID-19 vaccine. Some clones are missing from TCRdb's copy, which holds only in-frame ones; the method was immunoSEQ multiplex PCR. Among about 88,000 clones listed, roughly 91% were seen once. The specimen comprised peripheral blood, sampled 28 days after the second AZD1222 dose. These receptors were collected from an adult who received the AZD1222 COVID-19 vaccine.

V usage is TRBV10-1 and J usage is TRBJ2-3; TRBD2 agrees at 15 bases. V lost 6 bases, J lost 4 bases, and 5 bases stayed unmatched. The CDR3 extends over 16 amino acids. CDR1 is WNHNN and CDR2 is SYGVQD in the germline V gene (reference sequence). For the CDR3, the DNA is TGCGCCAGCAGCATAGGACTAGCGGGGGGGTCAGATACGCAGTATTTT. Encoded protein: CASSIGLAGGSDTQYF.

About this clone itself: One junction end does not reproduce the germline sequence, and a read error may be involved. The rearrangement links TRBV18 to TRBJ1-4; no clear D gene. In germline, CDR1 is KGHSH, CDR2 LQKENI. This CDR3 is 15 amino acids long. The CDR3 loop is CASSPGPTTNEKLFF. CDR3 bases: TGTGCCAGCTCACCCGGGCCGACAACAAATGAAAAACTGTTTTTT.

The chain combines TRBV9 with TRBJ1-3; maybe TRBD1 (6 bases). Trimming shortened V by 0 bases and J by 2 bases, and 6 bases separated the two germline ends. The V gene's germline CDR1 is SGDLS and CDR2 YYNGEE. CDR3 length: 14 residues. The CDR3 sequence: CASSVEGAGNTIYF. The CDR3 DNA follows: TGTGCCAGCAGCGTAGAGGGGGCTGGAAACACCATATATTTT.

The chain joins TRBV6-1 to TRBJ1-2; tentative D call: TRBD1 (5 bases). Germline assignment: CDR1 MNHNS and CDR2 SASEGT. V was pared by 2 bases and J by 4 bases, with 11 bases between. The CDR3 contains 14 residues. Written as DNA, the CDR3 is TGTGCCAGCAGTGAAACCCAGGGAGGCTATGGCTACACCTTC. Protein sequence: CASSETQGGYGYTF.

The V gene is TRBV30, the J gene TRBJ1-1; 9 bases map to TRBD1. The germline V gene has CDR1 GTSNPN and CDR2 SVGIG (reference sequence). J was trimmed by 11 bases and V by 1 base; bases with no gene match: 8. This CDR3 spans 13 amino acids. The CDR3 DNA sequence: TGTGCCTGGAGTGATACAGGGGGCCTGAGGGCTTTCTTT. It specifies CAWSDTGGLRAFF. The variable domain in full, completed from reference TRBV30 and TRBJ1-1, reads SQTIHQWPATLVQPVGSPLSLECTVEGTSNPNLYWYRQAAGRGLQLLFYSVGIGQISSEVPQNLSASRPQDRQFILSSKKLLLSDSGFYLCAWSDTGGLRAFFGQGTRLTVV.

The chain combines TRBV19 with TRBJ1-1, with no clear D. Germline lookup yields CDR1 LNHDA and CDR2 SQIVND (reference sequence). The CDR3 extends over 14 amino acids. The V end lost 4 bases, the J end lost 5 bases, and 14 bases lay between the germline ends. The CDR3 loop reads CASSTQSLGTEAFF. The CDR3 bases are TGTGCCAGTAGTACCCAATCACTGGGGACTGAAGCTTTCTTT.

The genes are TRBV5-5 and TRBJ1-3, with D uncertain. CDR1 is SGHKS and CDR2 is YYEKEE in the germline V gene (reference sequence). Trimming took off 0 bases at V and 2 bases at J, with 6 bases between the two ends. CDR3 length equals 14 residues. CDR3 in DNA: TGTGCCAGCAGCTTGGTGCCAACTGGAAACACCATATATTTT. Translated, it gives CASSLVPTGNTIYF.

The chain is built from TRBV19 and TRBJ1-6, with 9 bases aligning to TRBD1. V gave up 6 bases and J gave up 6 bases; unmatched junction bases: 3. Germline assignment: CDR1 LNHDA and CDR2 SQIVND (reference sequence). This CDR3 has 14 amino acids. The CDR3 here is CASSPTGGNSPLHF. The DNA of the CDR3 is TGTGCCAGTAGCCCGACAGGGGGTAATTCACCCCTCCACTTT.

The chain has TRBV11-2 and TRBJ2-7, with D possibly TRBD2 on 5 matching bases. The CDR3 consists of 15 residues. Germline V gene sequence: CDR1 SGHAT, CDR2 FQNNGV. Between the trimmed V and J ends, which lost 0 bases and 3 bases, there was a span of 12 bases. The CDR3: CASSLELRAIYEQYF. The CDR3 DNA sequence: TGTGCCAGCAGCTTAGAATTGCGGGCTATCTACGAGCAGTACTTC.

The chain is built from TRBV5-1 and TRBJ2-1, with unresolved D. The CDR3 has 16 residues. V lost 0 bases and J 4 bases, leaving 14 bases between the germline ends. Germline CDR1 reads SGHRS; CDR2 reads YFSETQ. The CDR3 sequence: CASSLVRTTGYNEQFF. As DNA, the CDR3 is TGCGCCAGCAGCTTGGTTCGGACCACGGGTTACAATGAGCAGTTCTTC.

This chain links TRBV19 with TRBJ2-5; 8 bases fit TRBD1. V lost 6 bases, J lost 2 bases, and 2 bases stayed unmatched. CDR1 and CDR2 from the germline V gene are LNHDA and SQIVND (reference sequence). CDR3 length equals 13 residues. Here the CDR3 DNA reads TGTGCCAGTAGCTGGACAGGGCAAGAGACCCAGTACTTC. Its translation is CASSWTGQETQYF.

The chain has TRBV6-5 and TRBJ1-1; 8 nucleotides agree with TRBD1. V gave up 6 bases and J gave up 10 bases; unmatched junction bases: 4. Germline CDR1 is MNHEY and CDR2 is SVGAGI. The CDR3 extends over 11 amino acids. CDR3 nucleotides: TGTGCCAGCAGAGGACAGGGTAGAGCTTTCTTT. This translates into CASRGQGRAFF.

The chain joins TRBV5-1 to TRBJ2-7, with TRBD2 identical over 10 bases. J lost 7 bases, V lost 0 bases, and 10 bases had no gene match. Germline lookup yields CDR1 SGHRS and CDR2 YFSETQ. The CDR3 loop spans 16 amino acids. CDR3 amino acids: CASSLALAGAVFEQYF. The CDR3 bases are TGCGCCAGCAGCTTGGCCCTAGCGGGGGCCGTGTTTGAGCAGTACTTC.

CDR3 coding DNA: TGTGCCAGCAGCCGGGGACAGGGGAGCACTGAAGCTTTCTTT. Amino acids: CASSRGQGSTEAFF. The rearrangement links TRBV3-1 (or the pseudogene TRBV3-2) to TRBJ1-1; 10 bases are shared with TRBD1. The germline gives CDR1 LGHDT, CDR2 YNNKEL (reference sequence). The CDR3 length is 14 residues. Germline trimming cut 4 bases from V and 4 bases from J; bases unmatched to any gene: 3.

This chain connects TRBV5-1 to TRBJ1-4, with unresolved D. CDR1 is SGHRS and CDR2 is YFSETQ in the germline V gene. The V and J ends lost 2 bases and 0 bases respectively, with 8 bases between them. The CDR3 is 15 amino acids. The CDR3 nucleotides are TGCGCCAGCAGCTTTTCTACAGCAACTAATGAAAAACTGTTTTTT. The encoded protein is CASSFSTATNEKLFF.

The chain employs TRBV19 and TRBJ2-7; D is possibly TRBD2 (6 bases). CDR1 is LNHDA and CDR2 is SQIVND in the germline V gene (reference sequence). The CDR3 consists of 18 residues. The V and J ends lost 2 bases and 7 bases respectively, with 27 bases between them. The DNA for the CDR3 is TGTGCCAGTAGTATACTGAGGGACTTCGGGACCCCTGCGGGGGAGCAGTACTTC. It is translated as CASSILRDFGTPAGEQYF.

The V and J genes are TRBV6-5 and TRBJ2-7; D is unclear. There are 13 residues in the CDR3. CDR1 is MNHEY and CDR2 is SVGAGI in the germline V gene. Trimming took 9 bases from V and 2 from J, leaving 14 bases between them. CDR3 amino acids: CASSQDRTYEQYF. CDR3 nucleotides: TGTGCCAGTTCCCAGGATCGTACCTACGAGCAGTACTTC.

This clone was seen once. V and J are TRBV27 and TRBJ1-3; no firm D call. This CDR3 is 15 amino acids long. The V end was cut by 6 bases, the J end by 0 bases, with 12 bases between. CDR1 is MNHEY and CDR2 is SMNVEV in the germline V gene (reference sequence). The CDR3 sequence: CASRQTTASGNTIYF. Here the CDR3 DNA reads TGTGCCAGCAGACAGACGACGGCCTCTGGAAACACCATATATTTT.

This clone was seen a single time. The genes are TRBV7-9 and TRBJ2-3; D uncertain. Trimming pared 4 bases from V and 6 bases from J, leaving 8 bases between. The length of the CDR3 is 12 residues. Germline V CDR1 and CDR2: SEHNR, FQNEAQ (reference sequence). The CDR3 DNA follows: TGTGCCAGCAGCTCCAGTGGGGATACGCAGTATTTT. It is translated as CASSSSGDTQYF. The complete variable domain, with remaining parts taken from reference TRBV7-9 and TRBJ2-3, reads DTGVSQNPRHKITKRGQNVTFRCDPISEHNRLYWYRQTLGQGPEFLTYFQNEAQLEKSRLLSDRFSAERPKGSFSTLEIQRTEQGDSAMYLCASSSSGDTQYFGPGTRLTVL.

This chain connects TRBV5-1 to TRBJ1-2, with D possibly matching TRBD1 (6 bases). The germline V and J ends were trimmed by 2 bases and 4 bases, with 12 bases remaining between them. This CDR3 region has 14 residues. From germline, CDR1 is SGHRS and CDR2 YFSETQ. DNA for the CDR3: TGCGCCAGCAGCTTACAGGGCGCCGTCTATGGCTACACCTTC. It is translated as CASSLQGAVYGYTF.

The chain has TRBV5-1 and TRBJ2-2, with 9 bases lining up with TRBD2. Germline lookup yields CDR1 SGHRS and CDR2 YFSETQ. V dropped 3 bases and J dropped 2; count of bases not matched to a gene: 11. The CDR3 loop spans 18 amino acids. The chain's CDR3 is CASSSNIAGATNTGELFF. In DNA, the CDR3 is TGCGCCAGCAGCTCGAATATAGCGGGGGCAACCAACACCGGGGAGCTGTTTTTT. Complete variable domain (other parts from reference TRBV5-1 and TRBJ2-2): KAGVTQTPRYLIKTRGQQVTLSCSPISGHRSVSWYQQTPGQGLQFLFEYFSETQRNKGNFPGRFSGRQFSNSRSEMNVSTLELGDSALYLCASSSNIAGATNTGELFFGEGSRLTVL.

The chain is built from TRBV28 and TRBJ1-2, with TRBD1 matching 7 bases. The germline V gene has CDR1 MDHEN and CDR2 SYDVKM. After removal of 6 bases from V and 8 bases from J, the junction contained 6 bases not matched to a gene. The CDR3 spans 12 residues. CDR3 residues: CASRKTTGGYTF. CDR3 nucleotides: TGTGCCAGCAGGAAGACGACAGGGGGCTACACCTTC.

The rearrangement joins TRBV14 to TRBJ2-7; possibly TRBD1 or TRBD2 for D (6 bases each). V was pared by 1 base and J by 5 bases, with 15 bases between. CDR1 and CDR2 from the germline V gene are SGHDN and FVKESK. The CDR3 has 15 residues. The DNA for the CDR3 is TGTGCCAGCAGCCAAGGGCGGTTCGGGGGCCACGAGCAGTACTTC. It yields the protein CASSQGRFGGHEQYF. Full variable domain (outside the CDR3, taken from reference TRBV14 and TRBJ2-7): EAGVTQFPSHSVIEKGQTVTLRCDPISGHDNLYWYRRVMGKEIKFLLHFVKESKQDESGMPNNRFLAERTGGTYSTLKVQPAELEDSGVYFCASSQGRFGGHEQYFGPGTRLTVT.